This T cell receptor (beta chain) originates from a study of blood T cell repertoires in COVID-19. Study-wide background: In each case, the material was cDNA or gDNA derived from T cells, B-cell-depleted T cells, or PBMCs.

Per the original data handling: Reference gene primers were amplified, and this amplification served to estimate nucleated cell counts. TCRdb's table, derived via immunoSEQ multiplex PCR, lists solely in-frame clones and lacks some. Clone size and V and J calls were adopted from that table, with D and trimming inferred from the DNA. The sample includes some 150,000 clones, over 75% of them seen just once. V was pared by 6 bases and J by 3 bases, with 12 bases between. The CDR3 loop spans 14 amino acids. Germline V gene sequence: CDR1 SGHKS, CDR2 YYEKEE (reference sequence). The chain uses TRBV5-5 and TRBJ2-2; D uncertain. The sample was peripheral blood. This TCR derives from a human donor in a cohort sampled during active COVID-19. Written as DNA, the CDR3 is TGTGCCAGCACCAACGGTCTGGACACCGGGGAGCTGTTTTTT. It translates to CASTNGLDTGELFF.